Only a few counts were recorded for the clone carrying this T cell receptor (beta chain). Its specificity is not known. This specimen comes from a study of blood T cells in healthy people across ages. Findings and limits, study-wide: Getting older went along with TCR beta diversity per million T cells dropping roughly linearly.

Sample-barcoded 5' priming and a J-beta primer mix drove a second PCR of roughly 6 to 12 cycles. Each cDNA molecule was tagged by a template-switch adaptor with 12 random nucleotides. TCRdb recomputed calls from the 5' RACE reads with MiXCR, one row per CDR3 protein. The sample yields fewer than 800,000 distinct CDR3 sequences, under 25% seen once. CDR3 length equals 15 residues. Germline V gene data show CDR1 as PRHDT and CDR2 as FYEKMQ (reference sequence). The chain employs TRBV13 and TRBJ2-5; 9 bases are shared with TRBD1. The tail of the sequence fits TRBJ2-7 better, so the J call may be wrong. The receptor was isolated from an older man in good health. The material sequenced was blood. The chain's CDR3 is CASSLSGTGFTEQYF. CDR3 in DNA: TGTGCCAGCAGCCTGTCCGGGACAGGGTTTACCGAGCAGTACTTC.